One and the same sample provided the 7 T cell receptor beta chains below, sequenced in a study of OX40 agonist ivuxolimab in advanced cancers. The table came from immunoSEQ multiplex PCR; TCRdb's copy has only in-frame clones and leaves some out. The profile shows fewer than 60,000 clones, 88% of them singletons. The sequencing here drew on CD4+ or CD8+ T cells sorted from blood, taken in a trial of the OX40 agonist ivuxolimab. The receptors come from an adult with an advanced solid tumor such as melanoma, head and neck, liver or kidney cancer.

The CDR3 DNA reads as TGTGCCAGCAGCCCCGGGGCAGGGGGCGAACACACCATATATTTT. It encodes CASSPGAGGEHTIYF. The chain uses TRBV14 and TRBJ1-3, with 8 bases that match TRBD1. Germline CDR1 SGHDN, CDR2 FVKESK. The V and J ends lost 4 bases and 8 bases, in that order; junction bases with no gene match: 10. The CDR3 runs to 15 residues.

With regard to this clone: Other DNA sequences from this sample encode an identical CDR3 as well. The gene calls are TRBV30 and TRBJ1-2; maybe TRBD1 (5 bases). The CDR3 extends over 13 amino acids. Trimming removed 0 bases from V and 5 bases from J, with 10 bases in between. CDR1 and CDR2 from the germline V gene are GTSNPN and SVGIG (reference sequence). The CDR3 DNA reads TGTGCCTGGAGTGTCGGGACGGGGTATGGCTACACCTTC. Its protein is CAWSVGTGYGYTF.

The genes are TRBV9 and TRBJ1-5; D not certain. This CDR3 is 14 amino acids long. Germline V CDR1 and CDR2: SGDLS, YYNGEE. V lost 4 bases and J lost 1, with 9 bases in between. CDR3 amino acids: CASSPVYSNQPQHF. The CDR3 region has the DNA TGTGCCAGCAGCCCGGTGTACAGCAATCAGCCCCAGCATTTT.

The chain links TRBV27 to TRBJ2-3; 7 positions match TRBD1. The V gene's germline CDR1 is MNHEY and CDR2 SMNVEV (reference sequence). The V segment lost 9 bases and the J segment 4 bases; nucleotides outside the gene matches: 19. The CDR3 is 17 amino acids. CDR3 amino acids: CASSPRVDRPIADTQYF. The CDR3 DNA reads as TGTGCCAGTTCCCCCCGGGTGGACAGGCCCATCGCAGATACGCAGTATTTT.

V is TRBV7-9 and J is TRBJ2-5; D may be TRBD1 (6 bases). Germline-derived CDR1 and CDR2 are SEHNR and FQNEAQ (reference sequence). This CDR3 comprises 14 residues. With 5 bases removed from V and 7 bases from J, the gap between germline ends came to 17 bases. The CDR3 DNA follows: TGTGCCAGCAGCAACCTACAGGGTTGGGTGACCCAGTACTTC. Protein product: CASSNLQGWVTQYF.

V gene TRBV7-3 combines with J gene TRBJ2-7; D gene uncertain. The V gene's germline CDR1 is SGHTA and CDR2 FQGTGA. V gave up 4 bases and J gave up 3 bases, with 10 bases separating them. This CDR3 is built from 13 residues. The CDR3 sequence is CASSSEFGYEQYF. The CDR3 DNA sequence: TGTGCCAGCAGCTCGGAATTTGGCTACGAGCAGTACTTC. The full variable domain, with the rest looked up from reference TRBV7-3 and TRBJ2-7, is GAGVSQTPSNKVTEKGKYVELRCDPISGHTALYWYRQSLGQGPEFLIYFQGTGAADDSGLPNDRFFAVRPEGSVSTLKIQRTERGDSAVYLCASSSEFGYEQYFGPGTRLTVT.

The chain is built from TRBV7-8 and TRBJ1-5; TRBD1 agrees at 7 bases. CDR1 and CDR2 (germline): SGHVS, FQNEAQ. Trimming removed 4 bases from V and 5 bases from J; junction bases left unmatched: 8. The CDR3 totals 15 residues. Here the CDR3 DNA reads TGTGCCAGCAGCTCTGACAGGGAGGCGGATCAGCCCCAGCATTTT. The encoded protein is CASSSDREADQPQHF.